The rows below give T cell receptor beta chains drawn from one sample of a study of T cell changes during pregnancy in multiple sclerosis. Data came from immunoSEQ multiplex PCR; TCRdb stores just in-frame clones and leaves some out. The table includes tens of thousands of clones, 91% detected once. Sequenced material: CD4+ T cells from peripheral blood mononuclear cells, taken in the first trimester of pregnancy. These receptors all stem from a female donor with multiple sclerosis, enrolled in a pregnancy study. Each CDR3 is given with its conserved first and last residue. The order of the fields is J gene, V gene, clone size, D gene, CDR3 protein, CDR3 DNA. The D gene is left open where the match is weak. Part of the rows lack a size; the others show once, few, many or a class for expanded clones.

>TRBJ1-1|TRBV7-2|NA|NA
CASSTGFGEAFF
TGTGCCAGCAGTACAGGGTTTGGTGAAGCTTTCTTT
>TRBJ1-1|TRBV11-2|NA|NA
CASSLFVSNTEAFF
TGTGCCAGCAGCTTGTTCGTCTCGAACACTGAAGCTTTCTTT
>TRBJ2-3|TRBV9|NA|TRBD2
CASSGGVGLAGTTDTQYF
TGTGCCAGCAGCGGTGGGGTGGGGCTAGCGGGAACCACAGATACGCAGTATTTT
>TRBJ1-4|TRBV4-3|NA|NA
CASSQDTGSNEKLFF
TGCGCCAGCAGCCAAGATACGGGGTCTAATGAAAAACTGTTTTTT
>TRBJ1-4|TRBV15|NA|TRBD1
CATSSHNWARGDEKLFF
TGTGCCACCAGCAGCCATAATTGGGCCAGGGGGGATGAAAAACTGTTTTTT
>TRBJ1-1|TRBV11-2|NA|TRBD1
CASSTVGTGGTEAFF
TGTGCCAGCAGCACCGTAGGGACAGGGGGCACTGAAGCTTTCTTT
>TRBJ1-1|TRBV6-5|NA|NA
CASSIQGNTEAFF
TGTGCCAGCAGTATACAGGGGAACACTGAAGCTTTCTTT
>TRBJ2-1|TRBV7-3|NA|TRBD2
CASSDVSAGGYNEQFF
TGTGCCAGCAGCGACGTCTCCGCGGGGGGATACAATGAGCAGTTCTTC
>TRBJ2-3|TRBV4-2|NA|NA
CASSPDWRADTQYF
TGTGCCAGCAGCCCCGACTGGAGGGCAGATACGCAGTATTTT
>TRBJ1-2|TRBV4-3|NA|NA
CASSQASGGAYGYTF
TGCGCCAGCAGCCAAGCGAGCGGGGGCGCATATGGCTACACCTTC
>TRBJ1-1|TRBV14|NA|TRBD1
CASSGQVNTEAFF
TGTGCCAGCAGCGGACAGGTAAACACTGAAGCTTTCTTT
>TRBJ1-4|TRBV15|NA|TRBD1
CATSRDRGQGANEKLFF
TGTGCCACCAGCAGAGATCGGGGACAGGGGGCGAATGAAAAACTGTTTTTT
>TRBJ2-3|TRBV4-3|NA|TRBD2
CASSVLSGGTTDTQYF
TGCGCCAGCAGTGTGCTTAGCGGGGGGACGACAGATACGCAGTATTTT
>TRBJ1-5|TRBV5-6|once|TRBD1
CASSYSRDRIYQPQHF
TGTGCCAGCAGCTACTCCCGGGACAGGATTTATCAGCCCCAGCATTTT
>TRBJ1-1|TRBV7-9|NA|NA
CASSETLNTEAFF
TGTGCCAGCAGTGAGACACTGAACACTGAAGCTTTCTTT
>TRBJ2-3|TRBV9|NA|TRBD1
CASSKRTGVDNTDTQYF
TGTGCCAGCAGCAAACGGACAGGGGTCGATAACACAGATACGCAGTATTTT
>TRBJ2-5|TRBV2|NA|TRBD2
CASRRGGGVQETQYF
TGTGCCAGCAGAAGGGGCGGGGGGGTCCAAGAGACCCAGTACTTC
>TRBJ1-3|TRBV5-5|NA|NA
CASSRGDPNSGNTIYF
TGTGCCAGCAGCCGGGGGGATCCCAACTCTGGAAACACCATATATTTT
>TRBJ2-7|TRBV29-1|NA|NA
CSVRQPKYPEQYF
TGCAGCGTGAGACAGCCCAAGTATCCCGAGCAGTACTTC
>TRBJ2-7|TRBV7-2|NA|NA
CASSLGGRGFSYEQYF
TGTGCCAGCAGCTTAGGGGGGCGGGGGTTCTCCTACGAGCAGTACTTC
>TRBJ2-7|TRBV7-9|NA|TRBD1
CASSDRDRGPHEQYF
TGTGCCAGCAGCGACCGGGACAGGGGTCCCCACGAGCAGTACTTC
>TRBJ2-3|TRBV15|NA|NA
CATSRDLSGNFRQDTQYF
TGTGCCACCAGCAGAGATCTCTCAGGGAACTTTAGACAAGATACGCAGTATTTT
>TRBJ2-4|TRBV14|NA|NA
CASSQDLAFAQYF
TGTGCCAGCAGCCAAGACCTGGCCTTCGCTCAGTACTTC
>TRBJ2-3|TRBV29-1|NA|NA
CSVEGWGGPSDTQYF
TGCAGCGTTGAAGGGTGGGGGGGGCCGTCAGATACGCAGTATTTT
>TRBJ2-3|TRBV9|NA|TRBD1
CASTPRDRGHLADTQYF
TGTGCCAGCACCCCTAGGGACAGGGGCCACCTGGCAGATACGCAGTATTTT
>TRBJ2-2|TRBV5-1|NA|TRBD2
CASSLGAGLSGELFF
TGCGCCAGCAGCTTGGGAGCGGGGCTTTCCGGTGAGCTGTTTTTT
>TRBJ1-1|TRBV5-5|NA|NA
CASSPDSINTEAFF
TGTGCCAGCAGCCCGGACAGCATCAACACTGAAGCTTTCTTT
>TRBJ2-3|TRBV27|NA|NA
CASTLSRAGPTDTQYF
TGTGCCAGCACTTTAAGTCGTGCGGGGCCCACAGATACGCAGTATTTT
>TRBJ1-2|TRBV4-3|NA|NA
CASSQNGGGGYTF
TGCGCCAGCAGCCAAAACGGGGGAGGAGGCTACACCTTC
>TRBJ1-5|TRBV7-2|NA|NA
CASSPGVGQQPQHF
TGTGCCAGCAGCCCAGGGGTAGGGCAACAGCCCCAGCATTTT
>TRBJ2-7|TRBV5-5|NA|NA
CASSPGLGEQYF
TGTGCCAGCAGCCCGGGACTCGGCGAGCAGTACTTC
>TRBJ2-3|TRBV7-9|NA|TRBD1
CASSLVLGDRGLPGDTQYF
TGTGCCAGCAGCTTAGTCCTTGGAGACAGGGGGCTACCCGGGGATACGCAGTATTTT
>TRBJ2-3|TRBV4-3|NA|TRBD2
CASARGGVRTDTQYF
TGCGCCAGCGCACGGGGGGGCGTCCGGACAGATACGCAGTATTTT
>TRBJ2-3|TRBV30|NA|TRBD2
CAWSVLAGGPHTQYF
TGTGCCTGGAGTGTACTTGCGGGGGGGCCGCATACGCAGTATTTT
>TRBJ1-1|TRBV9|once|NA
CASSVGATNTEAFF
TGTGCCAGCAGCGTAGGGGCAACGAACACTGAAGCTTTCTTT
>TRBJ2-5|TRBV5-1|NA|NA
CASKVGSRETQYF
TGCGCCAGCAAAGTCGGGTCTAGGGAGACCCAGTACTTC
>TRBJ2-2|TRBV6-1|NA|NA
CANQGTGELFF
TGTGCCAATCAGGGAACCGGGGAGCTGTTTTTT
>TRBJ1-6|TRBV6-1|NA|NA
CASSERGASNSPLHF
TGTGCCAGCAGTGAACGTGGGGCCAGTAATTCACCCCTCCACTTT
>TRBJ2-1|TRBV7-3|NA|TRBD1
CASSQRPPTGADNEQFF
TGTGCCAGCAGCCAACGCCCTCCGACAGGGGCGGACAATGAGCAGTTCTTC
>TRBJ1-1|TRBV2|few|NA
CASSEVFGGEAFF
TGTGCCAGCAGTGAAGTTTTCGGGGGTGAAGCTTTCTTT
>TRBJ1-4|TRBV27|NA|TRBD1
CASRAGRFLGQPNEKLFF
TGTGCCAGCAGAGCCGGGCGGTTTCTGGGACAGCCTAATGAAAAACTGTTTTTT
>TRBJ1-2|TRBV7-2|NA|TRBD1
CASSLRFTGGLIDGYTF
TGTGCCAGCAGCTTAAGGTTTACAGGGGGCCTGATCGACGGCTACACCTTC
>TRBJ2-2|TRBV2|NA|NA
CASRLPGLRTGELFF
TGTGCCAGCAGACTTCCAGGACTGCGCACCGGGGAGCTGTTTTTT
>TRBJ2-5|TRBV9|NA|TRBD1
CASSVPTGGRETQYF
TGTGCCAGCAGCGTACCAACAGGGGGCAGGGAGACCCAGTACTTC
>TRBJ2-3|TRBV7-8|NA|NA
CASSLEGHTDTQYF
TGTGCCAGCAGCTTAGAGGGGCACACAGATACGCAGTATTTT
>TRBJ2-5|TRBV30|NA|TRBD2
CAWSRAGGLTETQYF
TGTGCCTGGAGTCGGGCGGGGGGGCTCACAGAGACCCAGTACTTC
>TRBJ2-3|TRBV5-4|once|TRBD2
CASSLKRGGRQDTQYF
TGTGCCAGCAGCTTGAAGCGGGGGGGCCGTCAAGATACGCAGTATTTT
>TRBJ2-7|TRBV4-3|NA|TRBD1
CASSQDRTGPIYEQYF
TGCGCCAGCAGCCAAGATCGGACAGGACCTATCTACGAGCAGTACTTC
>TRBJ2-7|TRBV16|NA|NA
CASSQSGQGSYEQYF
TGTGCCAGCAGCCAATCTGGTCAGGGCTCCTACGAGCAGTACTTC
>TRBJ2-2|TRBV5-1|few|NA
CASSSTVAGELFF
TGCGCCAGCAGCTCGACAGTGGCCGGGGAGCTGTTTTTT
>TRBJ1-2|TRBV6-5|NA|TRBD1
CASRPGQGRFGYTF
TGTGCCAGCAGACCGGGACAGGGAAGATTTGGCTACACCTTC
>TRBJ1-4|TRBV7-2|NA|NA
CASSSQGFNEKLFF
TGTGCCAGCAGCTCACAGGGATTTAATGAAAAACTGTTTTTT